This T cell receptor beta chain emerged from a study of T-cell memory formation after mild COVID-19. Across the whole study: Clusters were largely donor specific.

This CDR3 region has 14 residues. CDR1 and CDR2 from the germline V gene are PRHDT and FYEKMQ (reference sequence). Trimming removed 4 bases from V and 2 bases from J; junction bases left unmatched: 5. Study-level findings and limits: Some clones that responded were present in memory (sampled pre-infection), which suggests cross-reactive memory joined.

TCRdb re-derived calls from the 5' RACE reads in MiXCR, one entry per CDR3 protein. The table includes 120,000 or so distinct CDR3 sequences, approximately 16% detected once. With regard to this clonotype: Its cognate antigen is unknown.

Sequencing input: PBMCs or a T cell subset sorted from them (not recorded which). The chain is built from TRBV13 and TRBJ2-7; 7 nucleotides match TRBD2. The source is an adult woman who had mild COVID-19 (a few samples of this study predate the infection). Cell type and time point are not known. The CDR3 sequence is CASSSRLAAYEQYF. The CDR3 DNA reads as TGTGCCAGCAGCTCTCGACTAGCTGCCTACGAGCAGTACTTC.